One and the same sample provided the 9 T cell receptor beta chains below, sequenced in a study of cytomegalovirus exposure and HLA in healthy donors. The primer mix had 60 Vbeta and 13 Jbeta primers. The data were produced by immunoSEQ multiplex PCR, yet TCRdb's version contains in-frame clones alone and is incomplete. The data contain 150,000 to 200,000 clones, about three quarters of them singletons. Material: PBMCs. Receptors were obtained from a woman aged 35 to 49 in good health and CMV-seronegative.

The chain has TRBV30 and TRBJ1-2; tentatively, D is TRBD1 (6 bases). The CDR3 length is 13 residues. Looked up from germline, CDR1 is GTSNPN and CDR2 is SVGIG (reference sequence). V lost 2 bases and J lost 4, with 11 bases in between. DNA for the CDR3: TGTGCCTGGAGTTCGGGACACCCCTATGGCTACACCTTC. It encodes CAWSSGHPYGYTF.

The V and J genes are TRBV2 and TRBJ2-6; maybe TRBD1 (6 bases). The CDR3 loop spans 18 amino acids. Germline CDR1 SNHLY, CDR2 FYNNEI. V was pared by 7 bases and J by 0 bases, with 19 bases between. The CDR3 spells CASNVQGKLPSGANVLTF. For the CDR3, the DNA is TGTGCCAGCAACGTTCAGGGGAAACTCCCCTCTGGGGCCAACGTCCTGACTTTC.

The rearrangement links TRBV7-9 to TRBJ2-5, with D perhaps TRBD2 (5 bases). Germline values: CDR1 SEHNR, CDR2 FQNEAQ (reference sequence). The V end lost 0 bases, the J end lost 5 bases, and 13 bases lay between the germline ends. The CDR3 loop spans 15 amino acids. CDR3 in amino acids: CASSLARRRWETQYF. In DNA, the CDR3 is TGTGCCAGCAGCTTAGCCCGCAGGAGGTGGGAGACCCAGTACTTC.

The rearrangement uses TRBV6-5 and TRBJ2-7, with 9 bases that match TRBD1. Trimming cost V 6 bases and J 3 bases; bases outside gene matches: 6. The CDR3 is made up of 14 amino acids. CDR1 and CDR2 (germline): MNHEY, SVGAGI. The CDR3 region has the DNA TGTGCCAGCAGGAGGGGACAGGGAAACTACGAGCAGTACTTC. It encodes CASRRGQGNYEQYF.

CDR3 region: CAIRGVGREAGYTF. In DNA, the CDR3 is TGTGCCATCCGTGGTGTTGGCAGGGAGGCTGGCTACACCTTC. The chain combines TRBV6-5 with TRBJ1-2, with a weak D call TRBD1 (5 bases). V lost 10 bases and J lost 7, with 22 bases in between. The length of the CDR3 is 14 residues. Germline V gene lookup returns CDR1 MNHEY and CDR2 SVGAGI.

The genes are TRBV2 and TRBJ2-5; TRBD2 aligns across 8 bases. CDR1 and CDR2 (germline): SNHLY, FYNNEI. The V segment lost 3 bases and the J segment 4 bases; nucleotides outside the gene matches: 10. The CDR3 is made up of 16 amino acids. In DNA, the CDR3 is TGTGCCAGCAGTGATGATCAAGCGGGAGTGGGAGAGACCCAGTACTTC. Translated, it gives CASSDDQAGVGETQYF.

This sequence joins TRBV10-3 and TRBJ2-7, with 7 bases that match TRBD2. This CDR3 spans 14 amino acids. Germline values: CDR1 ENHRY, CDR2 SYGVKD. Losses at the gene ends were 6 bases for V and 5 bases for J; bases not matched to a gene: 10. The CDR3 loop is CAIRDGEGPNEQYF. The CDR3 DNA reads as TGTGCCATCAGGGATGGGGAGGGTCCCAACGAGCAGTACTTC.

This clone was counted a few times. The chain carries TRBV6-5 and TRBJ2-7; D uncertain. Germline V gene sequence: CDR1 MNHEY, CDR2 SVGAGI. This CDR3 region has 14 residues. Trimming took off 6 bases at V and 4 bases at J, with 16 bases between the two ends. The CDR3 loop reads CASSPTTLPYEQYF. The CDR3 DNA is TGTGCCAGCAGCCCGACAACCTTACCTTACGAGCAGTACTTC.

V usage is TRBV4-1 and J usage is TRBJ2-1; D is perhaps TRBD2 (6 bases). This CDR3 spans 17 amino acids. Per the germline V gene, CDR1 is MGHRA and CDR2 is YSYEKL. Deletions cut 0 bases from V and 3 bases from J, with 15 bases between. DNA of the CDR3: TGCGCCAGCAGCCAAGACCCTACACTAGCAGACTACAATGAGCAGTTCTTC. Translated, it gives CASSQDPTLADYNEQFF.